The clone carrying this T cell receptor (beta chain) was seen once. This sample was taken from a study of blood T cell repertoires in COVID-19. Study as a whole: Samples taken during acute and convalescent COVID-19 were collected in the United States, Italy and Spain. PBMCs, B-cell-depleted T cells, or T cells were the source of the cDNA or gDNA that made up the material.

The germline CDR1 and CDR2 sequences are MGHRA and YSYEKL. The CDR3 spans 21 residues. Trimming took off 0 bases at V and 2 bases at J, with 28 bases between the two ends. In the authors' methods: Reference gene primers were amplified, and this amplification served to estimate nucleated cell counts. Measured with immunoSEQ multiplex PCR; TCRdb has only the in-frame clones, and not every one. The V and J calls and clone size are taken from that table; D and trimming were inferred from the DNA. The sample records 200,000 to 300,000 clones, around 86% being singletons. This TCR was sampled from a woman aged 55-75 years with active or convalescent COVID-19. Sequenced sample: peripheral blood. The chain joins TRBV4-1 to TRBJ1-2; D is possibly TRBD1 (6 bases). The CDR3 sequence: CASSQERGHKGKGISNYGYTF. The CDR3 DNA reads TGCGCCAGCAGCCAAGAGCGGGGGCACAAGGGCAAGGGCATCTCCAACTATGGCTACACCTTC.